The clone carrying this TCR beta chain was seen only a few times. Its target is unknown. This record belongs to a study of blood T cells in healthy people across ages. Study results and caveats: Roughly linear declines in TCR beta diversity per million T cells occurred with age.

This CDR3 has 13 residues. V shed 7 bases and J 1 base; nucleotides not matched to a gene: 2. Looked up from germline, CDR1 is GTSNPN and CDR2 is SVGIG (reference sequence). Primed by a sample-barcoded 5' primer and a J-beta primer mix, a second PCR proceeded for about 6 to 12 cycles. Unique molecular identifiers of 12 random nucleotides labeled each cDNA. TCRdb redid the calling of the 5' RACE reads with MiXCR, one entry per CDR3 protein. The sample consists of approximately 1.5 million distinct CDR3 sequences, around 36% of them appearing once. Sequencing was carried out using blood. The J gene is TRBJ2-1, the V gene TRBV30; TRBD2 matches at 9 bases. This receptor was identified in a young woman in good health. The CDR3 spells CAFLAGSYNEQFF. CDR3 DNA sequence: TGTGCCTTTCTAGCGGGATCCTACAATGAGCAGTTCTTC.